This passage covers 24 T cell receptor beta chains from one sample sequenced in a study of Ad26.COV2.S vaccination and SARS-CoV-2 variants. Treatment here: around 19 received Ad26.COV2.S at low or high dose, single or two shots; several received placebo; per-sample allocation not given. Sample collection was performed on day 63 after the first vaccine or placebo injection. Using immunoSEQ multiplex PCR, the repertoire was profiled, and TCRdb retains in-frame clones only, with some absent. The repertoire consists of about 420,000 clones, with 85% to 90% occurring once and the leading ten covering 3.6%. The sample in question was peripheral blood, obtained in a trial of Ad26.COV2.S vaccine versus placebo. The receptors derive from a person aged 18-65 years who received the Ad26.COV2.S COVID-19 vaccine or a placebo.

The table lists this clone with a count of one. This chain links TRBV19 with TRBJ1-1; D gene unclear. Trimming removed 5 bases at V and 10 bases at J, with 8 bases between. The germline CDR1 and CDR2 sequences are LNHDA and SQIVND (reference sequence). CDR3 length: 10 amino acids. CDR3 nucleotides: TGTGCCAGTAGTGGGCAGTCAGCTTTCTTT. Its translation: CASSGQSAFF.

The genes are TRBV18 and TRBJ1-4; D is unresolved. Germline assignment: CDR1 KGHSH and CDR2 LQKENI. The CDR3 runs 16 residues. V lost 3 bases and J lost 6, with 17 bases in between. In DNA form, the CDR3 reads TGTGCCAGCTCACCTTCCGGCCGTACAGAAGATGAAAAACTGTTTTTT. This sequence encodes CASSPSGRTEDEKLFF.

V and J are TRBV19 and TRBJ2-3; D might be TRBD2 (6 bases). Trimming removed 4 bases from V and 0 bases from J, with 20 bases in between. The CDR3 spans 18 residues. CDR1 and CDR2 (germline): LNHDA, SQIVND (reference sequence). CDR3: CASSRGGRITISTDTQYF. Written as DNA, the CDR3 is TGTGCCAGTAGTAGGGGAGGACGGATTACTATTAGCACAGATACGCAGTATTTT.

The CDR3 loop is CASRPNTNQPQHF. DNA for the CDR3: TGTGCCAGCCGGCCGAACACCAATCAGCCCCAGCATTTT. The chain links TRBV18 to TRBJ1-5; D ambiguous. Per the germline V gene, CDR1 is KGHSH and CDR2 is LQKENI. The CDR3 contains 13 residues. V lost 8 bases to trimming and J lost 3 bases, with 11 bases between them.

This chain joins TRBV21-1 and TRBJ1-6; the table assigns TRBD1, which was not confirmed against the DNA. TRBV21-1 represents a pseudogene. This CDR3 spans 17 amino acids. The CDR3 protein is CASSKPPETGPNSPLHF. The CDR3 DNA reads as TGTGCCAGCAGCAAACCCCCGGAGACAGGACCAAATTCACCCCTCCACTTT.

The CDR3, as DNA: TGTGCCAGCAGCTTTGGGCAGGGGAGAGAGACCCAGTACTTC. Amino acids: CASSFGQGRETQYF. The V call is TRBV7-9, the J call TRBJ2-5; D might be TRBD1 (6 bases). Germline CDR1 reads SEHNR; CDR2 reads FQNEAQ (reference sequence). V lost 3 bases and J 4 bases, leaving 12 bases between the germline ends. The CDR3 spans 14 residues.

Regarding this clone: The identical CDR3 is also encoded by other nucleotide sequences in the sample. The chain joins TRBV30 to TRBJ2-7; possibly TRBD1 for D (6 bases). This CDR3 region has 14 residues. Trimming stripped 0 bases from V and 2 bases from J, with 11 bases between. The germline gives CDR1 GTSNPN, CDR2 SVGIG (reference sequence). This CDR3 reads CAWSVFGGAYEQYF. CDR3 DNA sequence: TGTGCCTGGAGTGTATTTGGGGGCGCCTACGAGCAGTACTTC.

The chain combines TRBV15 with TRBJ1-4; D remains ambiguous. Looked up from germline, CDR1 is LNHNV and CDR2 is YYDKDF (reference sequence). The ends were cut back, 5 bases at V and 5 bases at J, with 9 bases in the middle. This CDR3 has 13 residues. This chain's CDR3 is CATSRTLNEKLFF. CDR3 coding DNA: TGTGCCACCAGCCGGACCTTGAATGAAAAACTGTTTTTT.

The V call is TRBV27, the J call TRBJ1-1; D remains ambiguous. Germline-derived CDR1 and CDR2 are MNHEY and SMNVEV (reference sequence). With 3 bases removed from V and 11 bases from J, the gap between germline ends came to 16 bases. The CDR3 runs 13 residues. CDR3 region: CASSFGPAGQAFF. DNA of the CDR3: TGTGCCAGCAGTTTCGGTCCGGCGGGTCAGGCTTTCTTT.

The chain has TRBV7-9 and TRBJ2-3, with 10 bases identical to TRBD1. V shed 5 bases, J shed 2 bases, and the junction held 4 bases outside the gene matches. Germline values: CDR1 SEHNR, CDR2 FQNEAQ (reference sequence). The CDR3 has 15 amino acids. The CDR3 nucleotides read TGTGCCAGCAGCCGCGGGACAGGGGACACAGATACGCAGTATTTT. It codes for CASSRGTGDTDTQYF.

This chain connects TRBV21-1 to TRBJ1-5; the table's D call of TRBD1 was not tested on the DNA. TRBV21-1 is flagged as a pseudogene. The CDR3 loop spans 15 amino acids. The CDR3 nucleotides are TGTGCCAGCAGCAACGAGGGACAGGGTCCTCAGCCCCAGCATTTT. Protein: CASSNEGQGPQPQHF.

The rearrangement links TRBV5-6 to TRBJ1-1; D remains ambiguous. The CDR3 is 13 residues long. CDR1 and CDR2 from the germline V gene are SGHDT and YYEEEE. V lost 3 bases and J 7 bases, leaving 13 bases between the germline ends. CDR3 region: CASSYGRTYEAFF. In DNA, the CDR3 is TGTGCCAGCAGCTACGGACGGACCTATGAAGCTTTCTTT.

The gene calls are TRBV28 and TRBJ2-5; a possible D gene is TRBD1 (6 bases). The V gene lost 2 bases and the J gene lost 2 bases, with 15 bases spanning the gap. Germline CDR1 and CDR2: MDHEN and SYDVKM. The CDR3 runs 16 residues. For the CDR3, the DNA is TGTGCCAGCAGTTTAAGAGACCGACAGGTTCAAGAGACCCAGTACTTC. Residues: CASSLRDRQVQETQYF.

The chain employs TRBV7-3 and TRBJ2-3, with 8 bases matching TRBD2. This CDR3 region has 14 residues. Per germline, CDR1 SGHTA and CDR2 FQGTGA. Trimming cost V 0 bases and J 6 bases; bases outside gene matches: 2. In DNA, the CDR3 is TGTGCCAGCAGCTTAACCGGGGGGGCTGATACGCAGTATTTT. As protein: CASSLTGGADTQYF.

The chain couples TRBV14 to TRBJ1-1; D may be TRBD1 (5 bases). V was pared by 3 bases and J by 2 bases, with 19 bases between. Germline V gives CDR1 SGHDN, CDR2 FVKESK. The CDR3 has 17 amino acids. This chain's CDR3 is CASSHERQREYNTEAFF. CDR3 coding DNA: TGTGCCAGCAGCCACGAAAGACAGAGGGAATATAACACTGAAGCTTTCTTT.

This clone was observed a few times. The rearrangement uses TRBV7-9 and TRBJ1-1; D possibly corresponds to TRBD1 (5 bases). V was cut by 1 base and J by 3 bases, with 12 bases left in between. The germline V gene has CDR1 SEHNR and CDR2 FQNEAQ (reference sequence). CDR3 length: 15 residues. CDR3 sequence: CASSLVQGSHTEAFF. The CDR3 nucleotides read TGTGCCAGCAGCTTAGTTCAGGGCTCTCACACTGAAGCTTTCTTT.

In regard to this clone: Other DNA sequences within the sample encode an identical CDR3. CDR3 loop: CAWSVLGTYGYTF. CDR3 nucleotide sequence: TGTGCCTGGAGTGTACTCGGGACCTATGGCTACACCTTC. The chain links TRBV30 to TRBJ1-2; D might be TRBD1 (5 bases). The CDR3 length is 13 residues. With 0 bases removed from V and 4 bases from J, the gap between germline ends came to 9 bases. CDR1 and CDR2 from the germline V gene are GTSNPN and SVGIG (reference sequence).

This sequence joins TRBV21-1 and TRBJ1-1. TRBV21-1 is shown as a pseudogene. CDR3 length: 13 amino acids. The CDR3 is CASTYISCTEAFF. The CDR3 nucleotides are TGTGCCAGCACGTACATAAGCTGTACTGAAGCTTTCTTT.

The chain combines TRBV27 with TRBJ1-4; 8 bases align to TRBD1. The V gene end was trimmed by 4 bases and the J gene end by 5 bases; junction bases not matched to a gene: 6. The CDR3 runs to 15 residues. Germline CDR1 reads MNHEY; CDR2 reads SMNVEV (reference sequence). CDR3 loop: CASSYRGGSNEKLFF. The CDR3 coding sequence is TGTGCCAGCAGTTACAGGGGGGGGTCAAATGAAAAACTGTTTTTT.

The gene calls are TRBV5-1 and TRBJ2-7, with TRBD1 matching over 10 bases. With V trimmed by 0 bases and J by 6 bases, 6 bases remained unmatched. The CDR3 loop spans 15 amino acids. Germline CDR1 SGHRS, CDR2 YFSETQ. The CDR3 nucleotides read TGCGCCAGCAGCTTGGAGGGGACAGGGGTCGGCGAGCAGTACTTC. This encodes CASSLEGTGVGEQYF.

The genes are TRBV5-1 and TRBJ2-7; weak D call: TRBD2 (5 bases). Looked up from germline, CDR1 is SGHRS and CDR2 is YFSETQ. Trimming left V 1 base short and J 1 base short, with 12 bases between. This CDR3 is built from 15 residues. CDR3: CASSLSWRVSYEQYF. Here the CDR3 DNA reads TGCGCCAGCAGCTTGTCATGGCGGGTTTCCTACGAGCAGTACTTC. Full variable domain (rest looked up from reference TRBV5-1 and TRBJ2-7): KAGVTQTPRYLIKTRGQQVTLSCSPISGHRSVSWYQQTPGQGLQFLFEYFSETQRNKGNFPGRFSGRQFSNSRSEMNVSTLELGDSALYLCASSLSWRVSYEQYFGPGTRLTVT.

The chain carries TRBV15 and TRBJ1-2; 9 positions match TRBD1. With V trimmed by 2 bases and J by 6 bases, 4 bases remained unmatched. The CDR3 has 14 amino acids. Germline V lookup: CDR1 LNHNV, CDR2 YYDKDF (reference sequence). The CDR3: CATSRLGQGNGYTF. The CDR3 nucleotides are TGTGCCACCAGCAGACTTGGACAGGGGAATGGCTACACCTTC.

The CDR3 reads CASSGWTEETQYF. Here the CDR3 DNA reads TGTGCCAGCAGTGGCTGGACAGAAGAGACCCAGTACTTC. This chain joins TRBV2 and TRBJ2-5; TRBD1 might be the D (6 bases). Germline V gives CDR1 SNHLY, CDR2 FYNNEI. This CDR3 comprises 13 residues. V lost 4 bases and J 3 bases, leaving 9 bases between the germline ends.

This clone is a singleton in its sample. The chain uses TRBV7-2 and TRBJ2-7; D possibly corresponds to TRBD1 (5 bases). The germline gives CDR1 SGHTA, CDR2 FQGNSA. CDR3 size: 13 residues. V gave up 5 bases and J gave up 3 bases, with 11 bases separating them. The CDR3 nucleotides read TGTGCCAGCAGCAACCCCCAGGGCTACGAGCAGTACTTC. This codes for CASSNPQGYEQYF.